Sequencing of this T cell receptor beta chain was carried out in a study of T-cell memory formation after mild COVID-19. This clonotype was detected only a few times. The antigen is unknown. Overall study results and limits: Clones that shrank (day 15 to 85) were balanced CD4/CD8, whereas later expanders leaned CD4+.

TCRdb reprocessed the 5' RACE reads with MiXCR, giving one entry per CDR3 protein. The profile covers 380,000 or so distinct CDR3 sequences, with roughly an eighth appearing a single time and around 21% taken by the ten largest. The sample comprised PBMCs or a T cell subset sorted from them (not recorded which). The sequence came from a man aged 18 to 30 who had mild COVID-19 (a few samples of this study predate the infection). Cell type and time point are not known.

The CDR3 spells CASSLEQGASTDTQYF. The CDR3 coding sequence is TGCGCCAGCAGCTTGGAACAGGGGGCGAGCACAGATACGCAGTATTTT. The chain is built from TRBV5-1 and TRBJ2-3; 9 bases map to TRBD1. Germline V CDR1 and CDR2: SGHRS, YFSETQ. There are 16 residues in the CDR3. The ends lost 0 bases at V and 0 bases at J; junction bases unmatched: 2.